This passage covers 14 T cell receptor beta chains from one sample sequenced in a study of blood T cell repertoires in COVID-19. The data were produced by immunoSEQ multiplex PCR, yet TCRdb's version contains in-frame clones alone and is incomplete. The data contain approximately 450,000 clones, approximately 90% of them seen just once; the ten biggest clones take up approximately 4.5%. Specimen: peripheral blood. All receptors derive from a woman aged 30 to 39 with acute or convalescent COVID-19.

The V gene is TRBV5-1, the J gene TRBJ2-7, with D maybe TRBD2 (5 bases). The CDR3 runs 13 residues. CDR1 and CDR2 from the germline V gene are SGHRS and YFSETQ. V was trimmed by 4 bases and J by 3 bases, leaving 11 bases between them. CDR3 bases: TGCGCCAGCAGCCCCGAGGGCAGCTACGAGCAGTACTTC. Translation: CASSPEGSYEQYF.

The chain carries TRBV5-1 and TRBJ1-3; D unresolved. CDR1 is SGHRS and CDR2 is YFSETQ in the germline V gene. Trimming removed 5 bases from V and 4 bases from J, with 13 bases in between. The CDR3 sequence is 14 residues long. In DNA form, the CDR3 reads TGCGCCAGCAGAACGGGAAAGGACGGAAACACCATATATTTT. Amino acids: CASRTGKDGNTIYF. The full variable domain, completed using reference TRBV5-1 and TRBJ1-3, is KAGVTQTPRYLIKTRGQQVTLSCSPISGHRSVSWYQQTPGQGLQFLFEYFSETQRNKGNFPGRFSGRQFSNSRSEMNVSTLELGDSALYLCASRTGKDGNTIYFGEGSWLTVV.

The CDR3 coding sequence is TGCGCCAGCAGCCTCCGGGACAGGGGGCTTTACGAGCAGTACTTC. This sequence encodes CASSLRDRGLYEQYF. The chain joins TRBV4-1 to TRBJ2-7; TRBD1 agrees at 12 bases. The germline V gene encodes CDR1 MGHRA and CDR2 YSYEKL. The CDR3 loop spans 15 amino acids. Trimming at V came to 4 bases and at J to 4 bases, leaving 5 bases not matched to a gene.

The chain links TRBV5-8 to TRBJ1-2; D call uncertain. Trimming pared 4 bases from V and 5 bases from J, leaving 15 bases between. The CDR3 is 14 residues long. Germline V gene sequence: CDR1 SGHTS, CDR2 YDEGEE. CDR3 protein: CASSPRAVSYGYTF. The DNA of the CDR3 is TGTGCCAGCAGCCCGCGGGCCGTCAGTTATGGCTACACCTTC.

The CDR3 sequence is CASSQITDTEAFF. The DNA of the CDR3 is TGCGCCAGCAGCCAAATAACAGACACTGAAGCTTTCTTT. J is TRBJ1-1 and V is TRBV4-1; D is ambiguous. Between the trimmed V and J ends, which lost 2 bases and 3 bases, there was a span of 7 bases. CDR1 and CDR2 from the germline V gene are MGHRA and YSYEKL. The CDR3 is 13 residues long.

This chain joins TRBV2 and TRBJ1-5, with 8 nucleotides matching TRBD1. V trimming: 6 bases; J trimming: 4 bases; junction bases outside the gene matches: 5. The V gene's germline CDR1 is SNHLY and CDR2 FYNNEI. This CDR3 has 14 amino acids. The CDR3 spells CASRPGGRNQPQHF. CDR3 coding DNA: TGTGCCAGCAGGCCAGGGGGCCGAAATCAGCCCCAGCATTTT.

The chain links TRBV4-1 to TRBJ1-4; D might be TRBD1 (5 bases). Per germline, CDR1 MGHRA and CDR2 YSYEKL. CDR3 length: 17 residues. The ends were cut back, 1 base at V and 4 bases at J, with 16 bases in the middle. The CDR3 sequence: CASSQGSRARSNEKLFF. CDR3 bases: TGCGCCAGCAGCCAAGGTTCCAGGGCGCGAAGTAATGAAAAACTGTTTTTT.

The V and J genes are TRBV10-3 and TRBJ2-5; D may be TRBD1 (6 bases). Trimming cost V 2 bases and J 5 bases, with 18 bases left between them. CDR1 is ENHRY, CDR2 SYGVKD, per germline. CDR3 length equals 16 residues. CDR3 sequence reads: CAISENPTGPQETQYF. CDR3 DNA: TGTGCCATCAGTGAGAACCCAACAGGGCCTCAGGAGACCCAGTACTTC.

This clone was seen a few times. The chain employs TRBV7-2 and TRBJ1-1, with 9 nucleotides matching TRBD1. The V and J ends lost 5 bases and 8 bases, in that order; junction bases with no gene match: 9. CDR3 size: 14 residues. Germline V gene sequence: CDR1 SGHTA, CDR2 FQGNSA. CDR3 in DNA: TGTGCCAGCAGCCTAAAACAGGGGGCGTTCGAAGCTTTCTTT. Protein: CASSLKQGAFEAFF.

This chain joins TRBV28 and TRBJ2-2; possibly TRBD1 for D (6 bases). The CDR3 is 14 residues long. Germline V gene data show CDR1 as MDHEN and CDR2 as SYDVKM. The ends were cut back, 7 bases at V and 0 bases at J, with 9 bases in the middle. In nucleotides, the CDR3 is TGTGCCAGCAAGCAGGGGCCGAACACCGGGGAGCTGTTTTTT. Translation: CASKQGPNTGELFF.

The DNA of the CDR3 is TGTGCCAGCACCTTGAGGTCAGGGGGGTCCTACAATGAGCAGTTCTTC. It codes for CASTLRSGGSYNEQFF. The chain links TRBV2 to TRBJ2-1; D is possibly TRBD1 (7 bases). V shed 7 bases and J shed 1 base, with 17 bases lying between them. The CDR3 extends over 16 amino acids. CDR1 and CDR2 (germline): SNHLY, FYNNEI.

This clone was found once. V gene TRBV25-1 combines with J gene TRBJ2-1, with TRBD2 as a possible D gene (6 bases). Germline CDR1 MGHDK, CDR2 SYGVNS. The CDR3 spans 15 residues. Trimming removed 6 bases from V and 4 bases from J, with 16 bases in between. This CDR3 is CASRRPGLTYNEQFF. As DNA, the CDR3 is TGTGCCAGCAGGAGACCGGGACTTACGTACAATGAGCAGTTCTTC.

The chain combines TRBV19 with TRBJ2-3; 13 bases align to TRBD2. The germline V gene has CDR1 LNHDA and CDR2 SQIVND (reference sequence). This CDR3 spans 16 amino acids. The junction had 8 bases not matched to a gene; V was cut back by 5 bases and J by 6 bases. This chain's CDR3 is CASSVTSGGAYDTQYF. CDR3 DNA: TGTGCCAGTAGTGTTACTAGCGGGGGGGCATATGATACGCAGTATTTT.

The chain combines TRBV24-1 with TRBJ2-3; 7 bases align to TRBD1. V trimming: 3 bases; J trimming: 2 bases; junction bases outside the gene matches: 7. The CDR3 runs 16 residues. The germline V gene encodes CDR1 KGHDR and CDR2 SFDVKD. This CDR3 is CATSDKPGGNTDTQYF. The CDR3 DNA sequence: TGTGCCACCAGTGATAAACCAGGGGGTAACACAGATACGCAGTATTTT.